This record looks at one T cell receptor (beta chain) sequence and its context. This sample stems from a study of T cell changes during pregnancy in multiple sclerosis. This table comes from immunoSEQ multiplex PCR, and its TCRdb copy is limited to in-frame clones, with some not included. The sample consists of some 40,000 clones, around 93% of them appearing once. Germline loops: CDR1 SGHTA, CDR2 FQGNSA. V gave up 0 bases and J gave up 9 bases; unmatched junction bases: 11. CDR3 length: 17 residues. The source material was CD4+ T cells from peripheral blood mononuclear cells, sampled in the first trimester of pregnancy. The chain carries TRBV7-2 and TRBJ1-4, with 9 positions matching TRBD1. The sequence derives from a female donor with multiple sclerosis, enrolled in a pregnancy study. The CDR3 region has the DNA TGTGCCAGCAGCTTAGCTTCCACCGGGACAGGGAGGAAAAAACTGTTTTTT. Translation: CASSLASTGTGRKKLFF.